This TCR beta chain stems from a study of blood T cell repertoires in COVID-19. The data were produced by immunoSEQ multiplex PCR, yet TCRdb's version contains in-frame clones alone and is incomplete. The sample has roughly 350,000 clones; approximately 88% are singletons. The V gene end was trimmed by 5 bases and the J gene end by 2 bases; junction bases not matched to a gene: 3. This CDR3 has 14 amino acids. Per the germline V gene, CDR1 is MNHEY and CDR2 is SVGEGT. This sequence was found in a woman aged 45-60 years with active or convalescent COVID-19. The chain uses TRBV6-2 or TRBV6-3 and TRBJ1-5, with 7 bases matching TRBD1. The source material was peripheral blood. Written as DNA, the CDR3 is TGTGCCAGCAGTACAGGGGTTGGCAATCAGCCCCAGCATTTT. It yields the protein CASSTGVGNQPQHF.